The clone carrying this T cell receptor beta chain has only one observation. Its specificity is unknown. The method was immunoSEQ multiplex PCR; TCRdb's version includes in-frame clones alone and lacks a portion of them. The profile covers under 5,500 clones, with about 30% appearing a single time and roughly 9% taken by the ten largest. This record belongs to a study of T cells in localized non-small cell lung cancer. Study-level findings and limits: Density of T cells in blood, when higher, went with longer overall survival.

CDR1 is SQVTM, CDR2 ANQGSEA, per germline. This CDR3 is built from 15 residues. This TCR was recovered from a woman aged 35 to 70 with stage II squamous cell lung carcinoma. The chain joins TRBV29-1 to TRBJ2-5, with 8 nucleotides matching TRBD2. The starting material was lung tumor tissue, obtained before any cancer treatment. The CDR3 spells CSSRWASGFQETQYF. The CDR3 nucleotides are TGCAGTTCTCGGTGGGCTAGCGGGTTTCAAGAGACCCAGTACTTC. The full variable domain, in which reference TRBV29-1 and TRBJ2-5 provide the parts outside the CDR3, is SAVISQKPSRDICQRGTSLTIQCQVDSQVTMMFWYRQQPGQSLTLIATANQGSEATYESGFVIDKFPISRPNLTFSTLTVSNMSPEDSSIYLCSSRWASGFQETQYFGPGTRLLVL.